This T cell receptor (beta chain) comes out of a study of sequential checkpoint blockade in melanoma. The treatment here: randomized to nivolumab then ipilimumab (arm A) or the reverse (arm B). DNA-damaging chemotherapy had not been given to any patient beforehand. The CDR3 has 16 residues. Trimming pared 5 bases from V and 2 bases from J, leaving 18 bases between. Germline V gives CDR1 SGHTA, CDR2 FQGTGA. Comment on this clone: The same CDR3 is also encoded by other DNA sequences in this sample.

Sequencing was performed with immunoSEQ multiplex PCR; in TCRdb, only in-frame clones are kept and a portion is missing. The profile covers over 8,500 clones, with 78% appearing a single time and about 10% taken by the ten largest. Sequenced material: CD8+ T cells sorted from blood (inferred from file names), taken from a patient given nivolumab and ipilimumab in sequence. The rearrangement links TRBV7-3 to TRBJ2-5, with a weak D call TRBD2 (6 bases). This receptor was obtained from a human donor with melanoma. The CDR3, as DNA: TGTGCCAGCAGCCTATGGGGAGGAGACACACAAGAGACCCAGTACTTC. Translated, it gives CASSLWGGDTQETQYF.